Ten or more counts support the clone carrying this T cell receptor (beta chain). The sample is drawn from a study of T cells in Graves' hyperthyroidism and ophthalmopathy. Study information: The initial diagnosis was the point when peripheral blood was collected, ahead of any treatment.

Ophthalmopathy cases scored 3 or more on the Clinical Activity Score and 4 or more on NOSPECS grade, with duration below 3 months. V shed 6 bases and J shed 0 bases, with 17 bases lying between them. Germline V gives CDR1 SNHLY, CDR2 FYNNEI. This CDR3 comprises 16 residues. It was RNA transcripts that yielded the amplified TCR beta CDR3 regions. Initially, a first-round RT-PCR of the TCR CDR3 employed the HTBI primer set. TCRdb ran MiXCR on the multiplex PCR reads and lists one entry per CDR3 protein. This sample has approximately 600,000 distinct CDR3 sequences; 20% to 25% occur once, and the top ten carry roughly 30%.

The sequence was collected from a man aged 30-40 years with Graves' ophthalmopathy. This chain links TRBV2 with TRBJ1-1; D might be TRBD1 (5 bases). Source material: blood. The CDR3 region has the DNA TGTGCCAGCAGGGGTCCCGGGACGGTGATGAACACTGAAGCTTTCTTT. This translates into CASRGPGTVMNTEAFF. Combining the CDR3 with reference TRBV2 and TRBJ1-1 gives the whole variable domain EPEVTQTPSHQVTQMGQEVILRCVPISNHLYFYWYRQILGQKVEFLVSFYNNEISEKSEIFDDQFSVERPDGSNFTLKIRSTKLEDSAMYFCASRGPGTVMNTEAFFGQGTRLTVV.